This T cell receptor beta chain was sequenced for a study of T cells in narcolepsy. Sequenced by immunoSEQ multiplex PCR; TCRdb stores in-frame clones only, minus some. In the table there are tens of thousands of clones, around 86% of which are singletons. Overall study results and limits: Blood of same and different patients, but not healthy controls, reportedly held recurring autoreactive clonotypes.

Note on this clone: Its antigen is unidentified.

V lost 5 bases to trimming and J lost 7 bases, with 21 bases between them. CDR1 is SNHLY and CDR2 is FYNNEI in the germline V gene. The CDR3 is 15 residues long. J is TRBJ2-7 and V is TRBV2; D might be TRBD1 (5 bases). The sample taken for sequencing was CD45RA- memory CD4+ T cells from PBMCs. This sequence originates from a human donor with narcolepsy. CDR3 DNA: TGTGCCAGCAGTCTCCCAGGACAAGTTGCCGGAGAGCAGTACTTC. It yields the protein CASSLPGQVAGEQYF.